The 31 T cell receptor beta chains presented below share a single source sample, sequenced in a study of cytomegalovirus exposure and HLA in healthy donors. The PCR used 60 Vbeta and 13 Jbeta primers. Profiled with immunoSEQ multiplex PCR; TCRdb holds only in-frame clones, not every one. This table has approximately 140,000 clones, around 59% appearing once. Specimen: PBMCs. These receptors were taken from a male donor in good health and CMV-seronegative.

The rearrangement uses TRBV5-6 and TRBJ2-5; TRBD1 agrees at 7 bases. This CDR3 has 14 amino acids. The V segment lost 2 bases and the J segment 4 bases; nucleotides outside the gene matches: 5. From germline, CDR1 is SGHDT and CDR2 YYEEEE. The CDR3 nucleotides are TGTGCCAGCAGCTTACAGGGGTTGCGAGAGACCCAGTACTTC. Amino acid sequence: CASSLQGLRETQYF.

The chain is built from TRBV2 and TRBJ2-2; 8 bases match TRBD2. The CDR3 covers 15 residues. The V gene end was trimmed by 4 bases and the J gene end by 0 bases; junction bases not matched to a gene: 1. Germline V lookup: CDR1 SNHLY, CDR2 FYNNEI. The CDR3 sequence is CASSVGGANTGELFF. For the CDR3, the DNA is TGTGCCAGCAGTGTCGGGGGGGCGAACACCGGGGAGCTGTTTTTT.

The chain links TRBV13 to TRBJ2-7; 9 bases agree with TRBD1. Trimming took 1 base from V and 2 from J; bases not matched to a gene: 12. The CDR3 consists of 18 residues. Germline V gene sequence: CDR1 PRHDT, CDR2 FYEKMQ (reference sequence). Here the CDR3 DNA reads TGTGCCAGCAGCTTAGAATACCCGGGACAGGGACATCCCTACGAGCAGTACTTC. Its protein is CASSLEYPGQGHPYEQYF.

This clone is a singleton in its sample. The chain links TRBV6-1 to TRBJ2-5, with D possibly being TRBD1 (7 bases). Germline assignment: CDR1 MNHNS and CDR2 SASEGT. V was clipped by 7 bases and J by 5 bases, with 17 bases between them. The CDR3 runs 14 residues. The CDR3 is CASNNRGGGETQYF. In DNA form, the CDR3 reads TGTGCCAGCAACAACAGGGGAGGCGGGGAGACCCAGTACTTC.

This clone appeared once. V is TRBV13 and J is TRBJ1-6; D is uncertain. V gave up 1 base and J gave up 10 bases, with 23 bases separating them. The CDR3 spans 18 residues. CDR1 and CDR2 (germline): PRHDT, FYEKMQ (reference sequence). The CDR3 here is CASSLVDFSGSRNSPLHF. The DNA for the CDR3 is TGTGCCAGCAGCTTAGTAGATTTTTCGGGGTCTCGTAACTCACCCCTCCACTTT. Full variable domain (missing parts from reference TRBV13 and TRBJ1-6): AAGVIQSPRHLIKEKRETATLKCYPIPRHDTVYWYQQGPGQDPQFLISFYEKMQSDKGSIPDRFSAQQFSDYHSELNMSSLELGDSALYFCASSLVDFSGSRNSPLHFGNGTRLTVT.

This chain joins TRBV30 and TRBJ2-7; 8 nucleotides align to TRBD1. CDR3 length equals 16 residues. CDR1 GTSNPN and CDR2 SVGIG come from the germline V gene (reference sequence). After removal of 0 bases from V and 0 bases from J, the junction contained 7 bases not matched to a gene. The chain's CDR3 is CAWSVPGQGLSYEQYF. The CDR3 DNA reads as TGTGCCTGGAGTGTACCCGGACAGGGTCTCTCCTACGAGCAGTACTTC.

The chain has TRBV7-8 and TRBJ2-5; D unresolved. This CDR3 comprises 14 residues. Trimming cost V 5 bases and J 1 base, with 11 bases left between them. Germline V gives CDR1 SGHVS, CDR2 FQNEAQ. CDR3 nucleotide sequence: TGTGCCAGCAGCCCCCGAGACTTCCAAGAGACCCAGTACTTC. Protein: CASSPRDFQETQYF. The complete variable domain, with remaining parts taken from reference TRBV7-8 and TRBJ2-5, reads GAGVSQSPRYKVAKRGQDVALRCDPISGHVSLFWYQQALGQGPEFLTYFQNEAQLDKSGLPSDRFFAERPEGSVSTLKIQRTQQEDSAVYLCASSPRDFQETQYFGPGTRLLVL.

The count of this clone is one. The chain recombines TRBV7-2 with TRBJ1-3; tentative D call: TRBD1 (5 bases). Germline V gene sequence: CDR1 SGHTA, CDR2 FQGNSA. The CDR3 runs 15 residues. The germline V and J ends were trimmed by 5 bases and 4 bases, with 15 bases remaining between them. The CDR3 region is CASSLAGLGGNTIYF. CDR3 DNA: TGTGCCAGCAGCCTCGCGGGGCTAGGGGGAAACACCATATATTTT.

This clone was counted a few times. The chain employs TRBV2 and TRBJ2-2, with TRBD1 matching 8 bases. Trimming cost V 8 bases and J 0 bases; bases outside gene matches: 17. Germline-derived CDR1 and CDR2 are SNHLY and FYNNEI. The CDR3 has 19 residues. The DNA of the CDR3 is TGTGCCAGCCCTAGGACACAGGGGGACAACGTCGCGAACACCGGGGAGCTGTTTTTT. It is translated as CASPRTQGDNVANTGELFF. The full variable domain, in which reference TRBV2 and TRBJ2-2 provide the parts outside the CDR3, is EPEVTQTPSHQVTQMGQEVILRCVPISNHLYFYWYRQILGQKVEFLVSFYNNEISEKSEIFDDQFSVERPDGSNFTLKIRSTKLEDSAMYFCASPRTQGDNVANTGELFFGEGSRLTVL.

The chain joins TRBV7-3 to TRBJ2-5; possibly TRBD2 for D (6 bases). This CDR3 has 14 residues. CDR1 and CDR2 (germline): SGHTA, FQGTGA. V lost 5 bases and J lost 3, with 13 bases in between. The CDR3, as DNA: TGTGCCAGCAGCCAAAATGGGGGGAAAGAGACCCAGTACTTC. Its protein product is CASSQNGGKETQYF.

The J gene is TRBJ2-3, the V gene TRBV4-3; 11 bases agree with TRBD2. Germline-derived CDR1 and CDR2 are LGHNA and YSLEER. This CDR3 comprises 22 residues. Losses at the gene ends were 0 bases for V and 2 bases for J; bases not matched to a gene: 19. The CDR3 protein is CASSQEDAVKYLAGGPTDTQYF. The CDR3 DNA follows: TGCGCCAGCAGCCAAGAGGATGCAGTCAAGTACCTAGCGGGGGGACCCACAGATACGCAGTATTTT.

This chain connects TRBV5-1 to TRBJ1-4; 9 bases map to TRBD1. The CDR3 contains 16 residues. With 3 bases clipped from V and 0 bases from J, the junction kept 3 bases outside the gene matches. In germline, CDR1 is SGHRS, CDR2 YFSETQ. In DNA form, the CDR3 reads TGCGCCAGCAGCTACAGGGGGCCCACAACTAATGAAAAACTGTTTTTT. Its translation: CASSYRGPTTNEKLFF. Using reference TRBV5-1 and TRBJ1-4 for the parts outside the CDR3, the full variable domain is KAGVTQTPRYLIKTRGQQVTLSCSPISGHRSVSWYQQTPGQGLQFLFEYFSETQRNKGNFPGRFSGRQFSNSRSEMNVSTLELGDSALYLCASSYRGPTTNEKLFFGSGTQLSVL.

The rearrangement uses TRBV5-6 and TRBJ1-2; D is undetermined. Trimming shortened V by 6 bases and J by 4 bases, and 22 bases separated the two germline ends. CDR3 length: 16 amino acids. Germline V gene lookup returns CDR1 SGHDT and CDR2 YYEEEE. CDR3 protein: CASTPSGFATSYGYTF. CDR3 DNA sequence: TGTGCCAGCACCCCGTCGGGATTTGCCACTTCCTATGGCTACACCTTC. Looking up the rest from reference TRBV5-6 and TRBJ1-2 gives the full variable domain: DAGVTQSPTHLIKTRGQQVTLRCSPKSGHDTVSWYQQALGQGPQFIFQYYEEEERQRGNFPDRFSGHQFPNYSSELNVNALLLGDSALYLCASTPSGFATSYGYTFGSGTRLTVV.

The CDR3, as DNA: TGTGCCAGTACCCGGGACAACCTTAACTATGGCTACACCTTC. Encoded protein: CASTRDNLNYGYTF. The rearrangement joins TRBV2 to TRBJ1-2; a possible D gene is TRBD1 (6 bases). The V and J ends lost 9 bases and 1 base respectively, with 15 bases between them. CDR1 is SNHLY and CDR2 is FYNNEI in the germline V gene. The length of the CDR3 is 14 residues.

The gene calls are TRBV10-3 and TRBJ2-7; the D gene is possibly TRBD1 (6 bases). Germline CDR1 reads ENHRY; CDR2 reads SYGVKD. CDR3 size: 12 residues. The V and J ends lost 4 bases and 7 bases respectively, with 11 bases between them. CDR3: CAISAGVREQYF. The CDR3 bases are TGTGCCATCAGTGCAGGGGTTCGGGAGCAGTACTTC.

The chain links TRBV4-1 to TRBJ2-1, with D perhaps TRBD2 (6 bases). Per the germline V gene, CDR1 is MGHRA and CDR2 is YSYEKL. The V end lost 4 bases, the J end lost 9 bases, and 22 bases lay between the germline ends. CDR3 length equals 16 residues. In DNA, the CDR3 is TGCGCCAGCAGCCCCCGGGTTGGGACTTCCTCGGCTGAGCAGTTCTTC. It codes for CASSPRVGTSSAEQFF.

J is TRBJ2-7 and V is TRBV5-1, with 10 bases lining up with TRBD1. V lost 4 bases to trimming and J lost 6 bases; unmatched junction nucleotides: 7. Germline V gene sequence: CDR1 SGHRS, CDR2 YFSETQ. The CDR3 is 14 residues long. CDR3 residues: CASSGQGGRGEQYF. CDR3 nucleotide sequence: TGCGCCAGCAGCGGACAGGGGGGTAGGGGCGAGCAGTACTTC. The whole variable domain, remainder taken from reference TRBV5-1 and TRBJ2-7, is KAGVTQTPRYLIKTRGQQVTLSCSPISGHRSVSWYQQTPGQGLQFLFEYFSETQRNKGNFPGRFSGRQFSNSRSEMNVSTLELGDSALYLCASSGQGGRGEQYFGPGTRLTVT.

This clone was detected only a few times. This sequence joins TRBV9 and TRBJ1-1, with 11 bases identical to TRBD1. V dropped 3 bases and J dropped 1; count of bases not matched to a gene: 11. Germline V gene lookup returns CDR1 SGDLS and CDR2 YYNGEE. The CDR3 is 18 residues long. The CDR3, as DNA: TGTGCCAGCAGCGCAGGACTAGGGACAGGGGGGAAGAACACTGAAGCTTTCTTT. It yields the protein CASSAGLGTGGKNTEAFF. Full variable domain (outside the CDR3, taken from reference TRBV9 and TRBJ1-1): DSGVTQTPKHLITATGQRVTLRCSPRSGDLSVYWYQQSLDQGLQFLIQYYNGEERAKGNILERFSAQQFPDLHSELNLSSLELGDSALYFCASSAGLGTGGKNTEAFFGQGTRLTVV.

Only a few counts were recorded for this clone. The J gene is TRBJ2-1, the V gene TRBV2, with 10 positions matching TRBD1. Trimming took 6 bases from V and 4 from J; bases not matched to a gene: 6. The germline V gene has CDR1 SNHLY and CDR2 FYNNEI. The length of the CDR3 is 15 residues. The CDR3 sequence is CASSRQGAQYNEQFF. CDR3 DNA: TGTGCCAGCAGCCGACAGGGGGCACAATACAATGAGCAGTTCTTC.

This clone was seen a few times. V and J are TRBV4-3 and TRBJ2-7, with D possibly matching TRBD2 (7 bases). The ends were cut back, 3 bases at V and 3 bases at J, with 18 bases in the middle. CDR3 size: 16 residues. CDR1 and CDR2 (germline): LGHNA, YSLEER. CDR3 amino acids: CASSQEGGTPFYEQYF. Here the CDR3 DNA reads TGCGCCAGCAGCCAGGAGGGGGGGACGCCCTTCTACGAGCAGTACTTC.

V and J are TRBV6-1 and TRBJ1-1; tentatively, D is TRBD1 (5 bases). The V gene's germline CDR1 is MNHNS and CDR2 SASEGT. There are 14 residues in the CDR3. Trimming left V 2 bases short and J 1 base short, with 8 bases between. This CDR3 reads CASSELGRNTEAFF. CDR3 coding DNA: TGTGCCAGCAGTGAACTGGGGCGGAACACTGAAGCTTTCTTT.

The rearrangement links TRBV11-3 to TRBJ1-5; maybe TRBD1 (6 bases). V was cut by 6 bases and J by 6 bases, with 15 bases left in between. Per germline, CDR1 SGHNT and CDR2 YENEEA. There are 14 residues in the CDR3. In DNA, the CDR3 is TGTGCCAGCAGTTCTGTGAGGGGGAGTCAGCCCCAGCATTTT. It codes for CASSSVRGSQPQHF.

The rearrangement links TRBV5-1 to TRBJ2-7; 8 bases agree with TRBD1. The CDR3 runs 14 residues. With V trimmed by 1 base and J by 5 bases, 5 bases remained unmatched. From germline, CDR1 is SGHRS and CDR2 YFSETQ. As DNA, the CDR3 is TGCGCCAGCAGCTTGAACAGGGGGTTCGACGAGCAGTACTTC. Translated, it gives CASSLNRGFDEQYF.

The chain has TRBV19 and TRBJ2-2, with a tentative D call TRBD1 (5 bases). Germline CDR1 reads LNHDA; CDR2 reads SQIVND (reference sequence). V dropped 5 bases and J dropped 7 bases, with 11 bases sitting between them. The CDR3 runs to 13 residues. The CDR3 here is CASSLRAGGELFF. DNA for the CDR3: TGTGCCAGTAGTCTCAGGGCAGGCGGGGAGCTGTTTTTT.

This sequence joins TRBV28 and TRBJ1-1, with D possibly being TRBD1 (5 bases). The CDR3 loop spans 15 amino acids. CDR1 is MDHEN, CDR2 SYDVKM, per germline. Trimming shortened V by 6 bases and J by 5 bases, and 19 bases separated the two germline ends. The CDR3 is CASRPTLGGGTEAFF. CDR3 nucleotides: TGTGCCAGCAGGCCTACACTTGGGGGAGGTACTGAAGCTTTCTTT. Full variable domain (remainder filled in from reference TRBV28 and TRBJ1-1): DVKVTQSSRYLVKRTGEKVFLECVQDMDHENMFWYRQDPGLGLRLIYFSYDVKMKEKGDIPEGYSVSREKKERFSLILESASTNQTSMYLCASRPTLGGGTEAFFGQGTRLTVV.

The CDR3 loop reads CASSLTSSGINTGELFF. Written as DNA, the CDR3 is TGTGCCAGCAGCTTAACGAGTTCCGGGATCAACACCGGGGAGCTGTTTTTT. The rearrangement joins TRBV11-3 to TRBJ2-2; D may be TRBD2 (5 bases). The length of the CDR3 is 17 residues. V lost 2 bases to trimming and J lost 2 bases, with 15 bases between them. CDR1 is SGHNT, CDR2 YENEEA, per germline.

This sequence joins TRBV12-5 and TRBJ2-7, with D possibly being TRBD1 (5 bases). Trimming pared 7 bases from V and 9 bases from J, leaving 19 bases between. In germline, CDR1 is LGHNT, CDR2 FRNRAP. The CDR3 has 13 amino acids. The CDR3 DNA follows: TGTGCTAGTGCCGCGGCGGCCCAGGGTCGGCAGTACTTC. This translates into CASAAAAQGRQYF.

The J gene is TRBJ2-2, the V gene TRBV10-2; 11 bases agree with TRBD2. J lost 6 bases, V lost 6 bases, and 9 bases had no gene match. The CDR3 runs to 16 residues. Looked up from germline, CDR1 is WSHSY and CDR2 is SAAADI. Here the CDR3 DNA reads TGCGCCAGCAGACCTAGACTAGCGGGGATCGCCGGGGAGCTGTTTTTT. As protein: CASRPRLAGIAGELFF.

In its sample, this clone was seen a few times. The chain is built from TRBV9 and TRBJ2-7; a possible D gene is TRBD2 (6 bases). The CDR3 has 14 amino acids. Germline V gene lookup returns CDR1 SGDLS and CDR2 YYNGEE. Between the trimmed V and J ends, which lost 4 bases and 2 bases, there was a span of 13 bases. The CDR3 sequence: CASSTWDSPYEQYF. The CDR3 DNA reads as TGTGCCAGCAGCACCTGGGACTCCCCCTACGAGCAGTACTTC. The variable domain in full, with the rest retrieved from reference TRBV9 and TRBJ2-7, is DSGVTQTPKHLITATGQRVTLRCSPRSGDLSVYWYQQSLDQGLQFLIQYYNGEERAKGNILERFSAQQFPDLHSELNLSSLELGDSALYFCASSTWDSPYEQYFGPGTRLTVT.

CDR3 region: CASSSSPGTSWDTQYF. In DNA form, the CDR3 reads TGTGCCAGCAGCTCATCGCCAGGAACCTCCTGGGATACGCAGTATTTT. The V call is TRBV7-3, the J call TRBJ2-3; D call uncertain. This CDR3 has 16 amino acids. CDR1 and CDR2 from the germline V gene are SGHTA and FQGTGA. Trimming left V 4 bases short and J 6 bases short, with 20 bases between.

The rearrangement links TRBV11-2 to TRBJ2-6; TRBD2 matches at 9 bases. V trimming: 1 base; J trimming: 1 base; junction bases outside the gene matches: 2. The germline gives CDR1 SGHAT, CDR2 FQNNGV. This CDR3 is 17 amino acids long. The CDR3 nucleotides are TGTGCCAGCAGCTTAGGAGCGGGAGGTTCTGGGGCCAACGTCCTGACTTTC. Translation gives CASSLGAGGSGANVLTF.